This T cell receptor beta chain is drawn from a study of T cells in Graves' hyperthyroidism and ophthalmopathy. Regarding the study as a whole: By a 13 V-J model, ophthalmopathy was set apart from stable hyperthyroidism. Most expanded thyroid clonotypes above 0.001 recurred in blood.

Hyperthyroidism of Graves' type that showed no ophthalmopathy progression within 18 months was stable. This clonotype was picked up many times. Its antigen remains unknown. Germline V gene lookup returns CDR1 SGHKS and CDR2 YYEKEE (reference sequence). Trimming took 4 bases from V and 0 from J, leaving 11 bases between them. The CDR3 is made up of 16 amino acids. Amplified regions were TCR beta CDR3 sequences from RNA transcripts. The HTBI primer set drove a first-round RT-PCR of the TCR CDR3. One entry per CDR3 protein results from TCRdb running MiXCR on the multiplex PCR reads. The sample shows about 740,000 distinct CDR3 sequences, less than 15% of them seen only once.

This TCR came from a woman aged 18 to 35 with Graves' hyperthyroidism. The chain combines TRBV5-5 with TRBJ2-6; weak D call: TRBD1 (6 bases). The sequenced sample consisted of blood. CDR3 sequence reads: CASSPAGASGANVLTF. Here the CDR3 DNA reads TGTGCCAGCAGCCCCGCAGGGGCCTCTGGGGCCAACGTCCTGACTTTC.